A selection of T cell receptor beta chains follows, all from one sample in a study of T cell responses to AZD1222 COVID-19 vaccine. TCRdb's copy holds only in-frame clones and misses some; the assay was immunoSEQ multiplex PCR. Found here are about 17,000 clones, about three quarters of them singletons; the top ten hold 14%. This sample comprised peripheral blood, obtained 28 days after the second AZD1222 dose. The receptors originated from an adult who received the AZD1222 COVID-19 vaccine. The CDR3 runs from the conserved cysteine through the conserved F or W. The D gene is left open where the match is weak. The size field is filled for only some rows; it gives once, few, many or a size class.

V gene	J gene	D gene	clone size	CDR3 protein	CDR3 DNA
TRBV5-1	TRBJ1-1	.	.	CASSFQGGTEAFF	TGCGCCAGCAGCTTTCAGGGAGGAACTGAAGCTTTCTTT
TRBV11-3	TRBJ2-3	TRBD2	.	CASSLVPLAPTADTQYF	TGTGCCAGCAGCTTAGTCCCACTAGCGCCCACGGCAGATACGCAGTATTTT
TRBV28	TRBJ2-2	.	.	CASSFLEGPGELFF	TGTGCCAGCAGTTTCTTGGAGGGGCCCGGGGAGCTGTTTTTT
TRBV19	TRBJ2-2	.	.	CASSSPATFTGELFF	TGTGCCAGTAGTTCCCCCGCGACCTTCACCGGGGAGCTGTTTTTT
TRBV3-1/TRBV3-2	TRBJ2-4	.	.	CASSQIPVSDIQYF	TGTGCCAGCAGCCAGATCCCAGTCAGTGACATTCAGTACTTC
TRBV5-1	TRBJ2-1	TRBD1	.	CASSPGQGYNEQFF	TGCGCCAGCAGCCCGGGACAGGGGTACAATGAGCAGTTCTTC
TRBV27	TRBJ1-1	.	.	CASSLGWVNTEAFF	TGTGCCAGCAGTTTAGGGTGGGTGAACACTGAAGCTTTCTTT
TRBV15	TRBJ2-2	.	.	CATSRVGTGPTGELFF	TGTGCCACCAGCAGAGTAGGAACAGGGCCGACCGGGGAGCTGTTTTTT
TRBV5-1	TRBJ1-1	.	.	CASSLAENTEAFF	TGCGCCAGCAGCTTGGCGGAGAACACTGAAGCTTTCTTT
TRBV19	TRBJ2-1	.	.	CASSIVGVYNEQFF	TGTGCCAGTAGTATTGTCGGGGTCTACAATGAGCAGTTCTTC
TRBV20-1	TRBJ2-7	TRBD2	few	CSASPFSGGASYEQYF	TGCAGTGCTAGTCCCTTCAGCGGGGGGGCCTCCTACGAGCAGTACTTC
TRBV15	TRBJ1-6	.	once	CATSTRRGYNSPLHF	TGTGCCACCAGCACCCGTCGGGGGTATAATTCACCCCTCCACTTT
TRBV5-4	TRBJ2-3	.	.	CASSSFNPDTQYF	TGTGCCAGCAGCTCTTTCAATCCAGATACGCAGTATTTT
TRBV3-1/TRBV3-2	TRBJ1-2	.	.	CASSPQSSRGYTF	TGTGCCAGCAGCCCTCAGAGTTCAAGGGGCTACACCTTC
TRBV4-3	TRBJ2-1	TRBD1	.	CASSQVYRGTDEQFF	TGCGCCAGCAGCCAAGTTTACAGGGGGACGGATGAGCAGTTCTTC
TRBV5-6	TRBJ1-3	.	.	CASSAGHSGHNTIYF	TGTGCCAGCAGCGCAGGACACTCCGGACACAACACCATATATTTT
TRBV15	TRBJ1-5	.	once	CATSGRPGSQPQHF	TGTGCCACCAGCGGTAGGCCGGGCAGTCAGCCCCAGCATTTT
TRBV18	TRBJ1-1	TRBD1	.	CASSPGTGRTEAFF	TGTGCCAGCTCACCCGGGACAGGGAGGACTGAAGCTTTCTTT
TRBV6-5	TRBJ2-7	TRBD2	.	CASSYSILAAYEQYF	TGTGCCAGCAGTTACTCGATACTAGCGGCCTACGAGCAGTACTTC
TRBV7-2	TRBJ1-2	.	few	CASTLPEGAIYGYTF	TGTGCCAGCACCCTTCCCGAGGGCGCCATCTATGGCTACACCTTC
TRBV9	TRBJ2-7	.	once	CASSVGFGTKEQYF	TGTGCCAGCAGCGTAGGTTTCGGGACGAAGGAGCAGTACTTC
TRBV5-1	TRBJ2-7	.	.	CASSPGGAVTYEQYF	TGCGCCAGCAGCCCCGGGGGCGCAGTCACCTACGAGCAGTACTTC
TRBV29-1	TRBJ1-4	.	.	CSVEREKELFF	TGCAGCGTTGAAAGGGAGAAGGAACTGTTTTTT
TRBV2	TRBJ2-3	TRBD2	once	CASSGLAGVTDTQYF	TGTGCCAGCAGTGGACTAGCGGGGGTCACAGATACGCAGTATTTT
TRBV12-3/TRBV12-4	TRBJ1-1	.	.	CASSLETHTEAFF	TGTGCCAGCAGTTTAGAGACCCACACTGAAGCTTTCTTT
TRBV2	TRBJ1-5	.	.	CASSPTGENQPQHF	TGTGCCAGCAGCCCCACGGGGGAGAATCAGCCCCAGCATTTT
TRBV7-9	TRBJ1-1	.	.	CASSPLGTTEAFF	TGTGCCAGCAGCCCCCTAGGGACCACTGAAGCTTTCTTT
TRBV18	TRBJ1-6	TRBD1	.	CASSSGQDNSPLHF	TGTGCCAGCTCATCGGGACAGGATAATTCACCCCTCCACTTT
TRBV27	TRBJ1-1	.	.	CARVGEAFF	TGTGCCAGAGTGGGTGAAGCTTTCTTT
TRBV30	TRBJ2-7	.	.	CAWGKADVYEQYF	TGTGCCTGGGGTAAGGCGGATGTTTACGAGCAGTACTTC
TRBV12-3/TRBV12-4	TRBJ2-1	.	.	CASSLLDEQFF	TGTGCCAGCAGTTTGTTGGATGAGCAGTTCTTC
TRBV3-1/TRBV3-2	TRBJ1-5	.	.	CASSQAGQSNQPQHF	TGTGCCAGCAGCCAAGCTGGGCAGAGCAATCAGCCCCAGCATTTT
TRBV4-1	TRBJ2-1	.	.	CASRPGGEPFSSYNEQFF	TGCGCCAGCCGCCCAGGGGGGGAGCCATTCAGCTCCTACAATGAGCAGTTCTTC
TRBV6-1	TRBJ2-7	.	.	CASSENPLYEQYF	TGTGCCAGCAGTGAAAACCCCCTCTACGAGCAGTACTTC
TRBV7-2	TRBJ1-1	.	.	CASSLQGNTEAFF	TGTGCCAGCAGCCTCCAAGGGAACACTGAAGCTTTCTTT
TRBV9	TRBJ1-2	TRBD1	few	CASSPSDDRDHYGYTF	TGTGCCAGCAGCCCCTCCGATGACAGGGACCACTATGGCTACACCTTC
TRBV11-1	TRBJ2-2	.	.	CASSAGSMTNTGELFF	TGTGCCAGCAGCGCAGGGAGCATGACGAACACCGGGGAGCTGTTTTTT
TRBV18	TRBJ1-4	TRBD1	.	CASSPPGQGVLKLFF	TGTGCCAGCTCACCACCGGGACAGGGGGTGCTGAAACTGTTTTTT
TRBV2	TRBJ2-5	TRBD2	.	CASSEPLEAGGETQYF	TGTGCCAGCAGTGAACCCCTAGAAGCGGGAGGAGAGACCCAGTACTTC
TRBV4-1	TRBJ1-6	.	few	CASSQENSPLHF	TGCGCCAGCAGCCAAGAAAATTCACCCCTCCACTTT
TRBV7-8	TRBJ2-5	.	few	CASSFTGESKETQYF	TGTGCCAGCAGCTTCACGGGGGAATCTAAAGAGACCCAGTACTTC
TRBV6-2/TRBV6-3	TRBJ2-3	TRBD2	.	CASSYPTVGLAGTKDTQYF	TGTGCCAGCAGTTACCCTACCGTTGGACTAGCGGGGACTAAGGATACGCAGTATTTT
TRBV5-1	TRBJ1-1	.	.	CASSFGGRTNTEAFF	TGCGCCAGCAGCTTTGGAGGGAGGACAAACACTGAAGCTTTCTTT
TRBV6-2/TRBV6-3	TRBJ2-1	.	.	CASSRGYEQFF	TGTGCCAGCAGCAGGGGCTATGAGCAGTTCTTC
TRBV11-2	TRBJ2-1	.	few	CASSLGGGPGQFF	TGTGCCAGCAGCTTAGGAGGCGGGCCGGGGCAGTTCTTC
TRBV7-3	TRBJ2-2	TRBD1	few	CASRRPGQGTGELFF	TGTGCCAGCAGGCGACCGGGACAGGGGACCGGGGAGCTGTTTTTT
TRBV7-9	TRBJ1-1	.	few	CASSPQITLEQAFF	TGTGCCAGCAGCCCTCAAATAACCCTCGAGCAAGCTTTCTTT
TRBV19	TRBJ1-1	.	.	CASSIRRLNTEAFF	TGTGCCAGTAGTATTAGGCGTTTGAACACTGAAGCTTTCTTT